A single sample is the source of the 32 T cell receptor beta chains below, sequenced in a study of cytomegalovirus exposure and HLA in healthy donors (dated by TCRdb to about 2017). Receptor libraries were prepared by the immunoSEQ multiplex PCR assay. The multiplex PCR relied on a mix of 60 forward primers for TCR Vbeta segments and 13 reverse primers for TCR Jbeta segments. TCRdb provides this immuneACCESS table in a form limited to in-frame rearrangements. Some clones are lacking; in checked studies, under half of them reflect an unresolved V gene, and why the rest are absent is not known. The sample contains about 75,000 clones, about 79% of them found a single time. The biggest ten clones account for around 18% of the sample. The sample consisted of PBMCs. These TCRs come from a man between 65 and 79 years old in good health and CMV-seropositive.

The V gene is TRBV5-8, the J gene TRBJ2-3; tentative D call: TRBD2 (5 bases). The CDR3 sequence is 15 residues long. Looked up from germline, CDR1 is SGHTS and CDR2 is YDEGEE. Trimming removed 2 bases from V and 4 bases from J, with 14 bases in between. The CDR3 coding sequence is TGTGCCAGCAGCTTCGGAGGAGCCCCCCCAGATACGCAGTATTTT. As protein: CASSFGGAPPDTQYF.

This rearrangement joins TRBV4-3 to TRBJ2-7, with D unclear. The germline V and J ends were trimmed by 0 bases and 0 bases, with 15 bases remaining between them. This CDR3 has 17 residues. Germline CDR1 LGHNA, CDR2 YSLEER. CDR3 protein: CASSQDSTPGSSYEQYF. The CDR3 bases are TGCGCCAGCAGCCAAGATTCGACTCCTGGAAGCTCCTACGAGCAGTACTTC.

V usage is TRBV2 and J usage is TRBJ2-3, with TRBD2 matching 8 bases. Germline assignment: CDR1 SNHLY and CDR2 FYNNEI. CDR3 length: 15 residues. The V gene end was trimmed by 2 bases and the J gene end by 2 bases; junction bases not matched to a gene: 3. The CDR3 is CASSERAGATDTQYF. DNA for the CDR3: TGTGCCAGCAGTGAAAGAGCGGGGGCCACAGATACGCAGTATTTT.

The chain employs TRBV25-1 and TRBJ2-2; D possibly corresponds to TRBD1 (6 bases). Trimming cost V 3 bases and J 4 bases, with 12 bases left between them. This CDR3 is 15 amino acids long. The germline gives CDR1 MGHDK, CDR2 SYGVNS. The DNA of the CDR3 is TGTGCCAGCAGTGACCCCACAGGGCCCACCGGGGAGCTGTTTTTT. Protein: CASSDPTGPTGELFF.

The J gene is TRBJ1-1, the V gene TRBV6-5, with 10 bases aligning to TRBD1. The ends lost 0 bases at V and 3 bases at J; junction bases unmatched: 4. Germline V gives CDR1 MNHEY, CDR2 SVGAGI. The length of the CDR3 is 16 residues. CDR3 residues: CASSYSRQGADTEAFF. In nucleotides, the CDR3 is TGTGCCAGCAGTTACTCGCGACAGGGGGCGGACACTGAAGCTTTCTTT.

CDR3 sequence: CASSLAGGHDEQYF. CDR3 DNA sequence: TGCGCCAGCAGCTTGGCTGGGGGACATGACGAGCAGTACTTC. The chain is built from TRBV5-1 and TRBJ2-7; maybe TRBD1 (6 bases). This CDR3 has 14 amino acids. V lost 0 bases and J lost 5, with 12 bases in between. CDR1 is SGHRS and CDR2 is YFSETQ in the germline V gene.

This rearrangement joins TRBV4-3 to TRBJ1-2; 7 positions agree with TRBD1. Germline assignment: CDR1 LGHNA and CDR2 YSLEER. V shed 8 bases and J 7 bases; nucleotides not matched to a gene: 10. The CDR3 has 13 amino acids. CDR3 amino acids: CASGTQGVIGYTF. CDR3 coding DNA: TGCGCCAGCGGGACGCAGGGGGTCATTGGCTACACCTTC.

V gene TRBV7-9 combines with J gene TRBJ2-1, with D unclear. Looked up from germline, CDR1 is SEHNR and CDR2 is FQNEAQ (reference sequence). With 0 bases removed from V and 6 bases from J, the gap between germline ends came to 9 bases. The CDR3 loop spans 14 amino acids. The CDR3 region is CASSLAASANEQFF. The CDR3 DNA reads as TGTGCCAGCAGCTTAGCGGCTTCTGCCAATGAGCAGTTCTTC. Full variable domain (rest looked up from reference TRBV7-9 and TRBJ2-1): DTGVSQNPRHKITKRGQNVTFRCDPISEHNRLYWYRQTLGQGPEFLTYFQNEAQLEKSRLLSDRFSAERPKGSFSTLEIQRTEQGDSAMYLCASSLAASANEQFFGPGTRLTVL.

The chain uses TRBV5-6 and TRBJ2-3; TRBD2 matches at 9 bases. With V trimmed by 1 base and J by 2 bases, 5 bases remained unmatched. This CDR3 comprises 16 residues. Germline V gives CDR1 SGHDT, CDR2 YYEEEE. CDR3 sequence: CASSLFAGGVTDTQYF. The CDR3 DNA reads as TGTGCCAGCAGCTTGTTCGCGGGAGGGGTCACAGATACGCAGTATTTT.

This chain links TRBV6-6 with TRBJ2-7; 7 bases fit TRBD1. The trim removed 7 bases at V and 4 bases at J, leaving 4 bases unmatched. This CDR3 is built from 12 residues. The germline gives CDR1 MNHNY, CDR2 SVGAGI (reference sequence). CDR3 coding DNA: TGTGCCAGCACCCCGACAGGGTACGAGCAGTACTTC. Translating gives CASTPTGYEQYF.

To note about this clone: At the DNA level, this CDR3 is encoded by other sequences in the same sample as well. The chain is built from TRBV2 and TRBJ2-1; TRBD2 agrees at 9 bases. The CDR3 totals 17 residues. Germline lookup yields CDR1 SNHLY and CDR2 FYNNEI. V lost 6 bases, J lost 0 bases, and 9 bases stayed unmatched. This CDR3 reads CASSDEGRGGSYNEQFF. CDR3 in DNA: TGTGCCAGCAGCGATGAGGGGCGGGGGGGCTCCTACAATGAGCAGTTCTTC.

This chain links TRBV28 with TRBJ2-2; 9 bases match TRBD2. V was pared by 6 bases and J by 2 bases, with 7 bases of the junction left unmatched. CDR3 length: 16 residues. Germline V gene sequence: CDR1 MDHEN, CDR2 SYDVKM. This chain's CDR3 is CASRLRLAENTGELFF. As DNA, the CDR3 is TGTGCCAGCAGACTAAGACTAGCGGAAAACACCGGGGAGCTGTTTTTT.

The chain links TRBV19 to TRBJ2-7; 9 bases align to TRBD1. V shed 8 bases, J shed 0 bases, and the junction held 8 bases outside the gene matches. Germline lookup yields CDR1 LNHDA and CDR2 SQIVND (reference sequence). The CDR3 runs 15 residues. Here the CDR3 DNA reads TGTGCCAGTGGTACAGGGACAGGGAGCTCCTACGAGCAGTACTTC. It specifies CASGTGTGSSYEQYF.

The chain combines TRBV21-1 with TRBJ1-5; the table's TRBD1 call for D was not verified on the DNA. TRBV21-1 represents a pseudogene. The CDR3 length is 14 residues. In nucleotides, the CDR3 is TGTGCCAGCAGCAAAATCAGGATCAGTCAGCCCCAGCATTTT. The encoded protein is CASSKIRISQPQHF.

Comments on this clone: Different DNA sequences within this sample yield the same CDR3. The chain links TRBV5-1 to TRBJ2-3; unclear D gene. The V gene's germline CDR1 is SGHRS and CDR2 YFSETQ. The CDR3 extends over 13 amino acids. V was cut by 0 bases and J by 1 base, with 3 bases left in between. As DNA, the CDR3 is TGCGCCAGCAGCTTGGGAGGCACAGATACGCAGTATTTT. Translation gives CASSLGGTDTQYF.

The rearrangement uses TRBV5-1 and TRBJ2-7, with a possible D match to TRBD2 (5 bases). V was clipped by 4 bases and J by 0 bases, with 11 bases between them. This CDR3 is built from 14 residues. Germline lookup yields CDR1 SGHRS and CDR2 YFSETQ. This CDR3 reads CASSPGGPSYEQYF. The DNA of the CDR3 is TGCGCCAGCAGCCCTGGAGGACCCTCCTACGAGCAGTACTTC.

The V and J genes are TRBV28 and TRBJ2-1; D gene ambiguous. From germline, CDR1 is MDHEN and CDR2 SYDVKM. The V gene lost 5 bases and the J gene lost 8 bases, with 10 bases spanning the gap. The CDR3 length is 12 residues. The CDR3: CASSPLGDEQFF. In nucleotides, the CDR3 is TGTGCCAGCAGTCCCCTAGGTGATGAGCAGTTCTTC.

The V call is TRBV4-2, the J call TRBJ1-6; D call uncertain. Trimming cost V 0 bases and J 2 bases, with 14 bases left between them. The CDR3 contains 18 residues. Germline lookup yields CDR1 LGHNA and CDR2 YNFKEQ. CDR3 DNA sequence: TGTGCCAGCAGCCAAGATCCGGGGTGGGTAACCTATAATTCACCCCTCCACTTT. The encoded protein is CASSQDPGWVTYNSPLHF.

The gene calls are TRBV29-1 and TRBJ1-5; 7 nucleotides match TRBD1. CDR1 and CDR2 (germline): SQVTM, ANQGSEA. The junction had 6 bases not matched to a gene; V was cut back by 8 bases and J by 2 bases. The CDR3 is made up of 13 amino acids. CDR3 in DNA: TGCAGCTCCCGGGGGACAGGCAATCAGCCCCAGCATTTT. As protein: CSSRGTGNQPQHF.

The chain uses TRBV28 and TRBJ2-3; 10 nucleotides align to TRBD2. This CDR3 comprises 15 residues. J gave up 6 bases and V 6 bases, and 9 bases lay outside the gene matches. The germline CDR1 and CDR2 sequences are MDHEN and SYDVKM. The DNA of the CDR3 is TGTGCCAGCAGCACTCTAGCGGGAGTAGGTGATACGCAGTATTTT. Residues: CASSTLAGVGDTQYF.

The V and J genes are TRBV11-2 and TRBJ1-1; TRBD1 aligns across 7 bases. Losses at the gene ends were 1 base for V and 2 bases for J; bases not matched to a gene: 4. The CDR3 spans 15 residues. CDR1 and CDR2 (germline): SGHAT, FQNNGV. In nucleotides, the CDR3 is TGTGCCAGCAGCTTAGGAAGGGGGCGAAACACTGAAGCTTTCTTT. It is translated as CASSLGRGRNTEAFF.

The chain joins TRBV18 to TRBJ2-1; 9 bases line up with TRBD2. V gave up 9 bases and J gave up 4 bases; unmatched junction bases: 7. The CDR3 consists of 14 residues. Per the germline V gene, CDR1 is KGHSH and CDR2 is LQKENI. Here the CDR3 reads CASGKREAYNEQFF. The DNA of the CDR3 is TGTGCCAGTGGAAAGCGGGAGGCATACAATGAGCAGTTCTTC. Complete variable domain (other parts from reference TRBV18 and TRBJ2-1): NAGVMQNPRHLVRRRGQEARLRCSPMKGHSHVYWYRQLPEEGLKFMVYLQKENIIDESGMPKERFSAEFPKEGPSILRIQQVVRGDSAAYFCASGKREAYNEQFFGPGTRLTVL.

The V gene is TRBV6-5, the J gene TRBJ2-1, with D tentatively TRBD2 (5 bases). Germline lookup yields CDR1 MNHEY and CDR2 SVGAGI. V was clipped by 6 bases and J by 0 bases, with 12 bases between them. This CDR3 is 15 amino acids long. In nucleotides, the CDR3 is TGTGCCAGCAGCCCACTTGGGAGCTCCTACAATGAGCAGTTCTTC. Its translation: CASSPLGSSYNEQFF.

The chain has TRBV10-3 and TRBJ1-4, with D uncertain. CDR3 length equals 13 residues. With 8 bases removed from V and 7 bases from J, the gap between germline ends came to 14 bases. Germline CDR1 is ENHRY and CDR2 is SYGVKD. The CDR3 region has the DNA TGTGCCATCTCAGTGGGAGTAGGTGAAAAACTGTTTTTT. This codes for CAISVGVGEKLFF.

The chain carries TRBV6-5 and TRBJ2-7, with D possibly TRBD1 on 6 matching bases. The CDR3 consists of 13 residues. Looked up from germline, CDR1 is MNHEY and CDR2 is SVGAGI. Trimming removed 2 bases from V and 2 bases from J, with 7 bases in between. CDR3: CASSYTGPYEQYF. The CDR3 DNA is TGTGCCAGCAGTTACACAGGGCCCTACGAGCAGTACTTC.

The chain couples TRBV15 to TRBJ2-1; 8 bases are a match to TRBD2. The junction had 1 base not matched to a gene; V was cut back by 2 bases and J by 10 bases. Looked up from germline, CDR1 is LNHNV and CDR2 is YYDKDF (reference sequence). CDR3 size: 12 residues. CDR3 DNA sequence: TGTGCCACCAGCAGAAGGACTAGCGAGCAGTTCTTC. It is translated as CATSRRTSEQFF.

This rearrangement joins TRBV7-9 to TRBJ2-3, with 9 bases that match TRBD2. The CDR3 totals 15 residues. Trimming took 4 bases from V and 1 from J; bases not matched to a gene: 3. The germline V gene has CDR1 SEHNR and CDR2 FQNEAQ (reference sequence). CDR3 nucleotide sequence: TGTGCCAGCAGCTGGGCTAGCGGGGGCACAGATACGCAGTATTTT. It yields the protein CASSWASGGTDTQYF. Supplemented by reference TRBV7-9 and TRBJ2-3, the full variable domain reads DTGVSQNPRHKITKRGQNVTFRCDPISEHNRLYWYRQTLGQGPEFLTYFQNEAQLEKSRLLSDRFSAERPKGSFSTLEIQRTEQGDSAMYLCASSWASGGTDTQYFGPGTRLTVL.

The V gene is TRBV10-3, the J gene TRBJ1-1; 7 positions match TRBD1. This CDR3 spans 15 amino acids. The V gene's germline CDR1 is ENHRY and CDR2 SYGVKD. Trimming removed 4 bases from V and 4 bases from J; junction bases left unmatched: 9. The CDR3 region has the DNA TGTGCCATCAGTGTGGAAGGGGGCGCGGTCACTGAAGCTTTCTTT. It translates to CAISVEGGAVTEAFF.

The chain is built from TRBV2 and TRBJ1-2, with TRBD1 as a possible D gene (5 bases). Per germline, CDR1 SNHLY and CDR2 FYNNEI. V lost 10 bases, J lost 14 bases, and 17 bases lay in between. This CDR3 has 10 residues. The CDR3 reads CAINGRAKTF. CDR3 coding DNA: TGTGCCATTAACGGCAGGGCTAAGACCTTC.

The CDR3 sequence is CASRYGGEQYF. The CDR3 DNA sequence: TGTGCCAGCAGATACGGCGGCGAGCAGTACTTC. J is TRBJ2-7 and V is TRBV5-6; D unclear. The CDR3 totals 11 residues. The V gene lost 5 bases and the J gene lost 6 bases, with 9 bases spanning the gap. Germline V gives CDR1 SGHDT, CDR2 YYEEEE.

The genes are TRBV6-5 and TRBJ2-7, with 11 nucleotides matching TRBD2. Unmatched junction bases numbered 8, after V lost 5 bases and J lost 8 bases. This CDR3 comprises 14 residues. The germline gives CDR1 MNHEY, CDR2 SVGAGI. The DNA of the CDR3 is TGTGCCAGCAGTACTAGCGGGAGACTGTGGAAGCAGTACTTC. Translation: CASSTSGRLWKQYF.

J is TRBJ1-2 and V is TRBV27; 9 bases are a match to TRBD1. Losses at the gene ends were 5 bases for V and 8 bases for J; bases not matched to a gene: 9. The CDR3 contains 14 residues. The germline gives CDR1 MNHEY, CDR2 SMNVEV (reference sequence). The CDR3 DNA follows: TGTGCCAGCAGTACGGGACAGGGCTCGCAGGGCTACACCTTC. Translated: CASSTGQGSQGYTF.